The source of this TCR beta chain is a study of CD8 T cells in Susac syndrome. The T cells that were sequenced for TCR beta were CD8+ and CD4+ cells from blood. Reverse transcription used about 0.45 to 1 ug RNA and random hexamers. It was immunoSEQ multiplex PCR that amplified TCR beta CDR3 across 54 Vbeta and 13 Jbeta. TCRdb redid the calling of the immunoSEQ multiplex PCR reads with MiXCR, one entry per CDR3 protein. Altogether 200,000 to 250,000 distinct CDR3 sequences are present, around nine tenths being singletons, with the ten largest covering around 0.13%. V was clipped by 10 bases and J by 3 bases; unmatched bases: 7. The CDR3 extends over 14 amino acids. Germline V gene data show CDR1 as SEHNR and CDR2 as FQNEAQ (reference sequence).

The genes are TRBV7-9 and TRBJ2-3; TRBD2 agrees at 10 bases. The sample was CD8+ T cells from PBMCs. The clonotype was recovered from a human donor with multiple sclerosis. CDR3 residues: CATAPAGGTDTQYF. The CDR3, as DNA: TGTGCCACCGCCCCAGCGGGAGGGACAGATACGCAGTATTTT.